This T cell receptor beta chain originates from a study of early T cells in non-severe SARS-CoV-2 infection. The length of the CDR3 is 14 residues. V lost 7 bases, J lost 7 bases, and 10 bases stayed unmatched. Looked up from germline, CDR1 is MNHEY and CDR2 is SVGEGT. This clonotype was observed a few times. TCRdb independently ran MiXCR on the 5' RACE reads; one entry per CDR3 protein. The sample lists under 25,000 distinct CDR3 sequences; about 5% were seen once. V usage is TRBV6-2 or TRBV6-3 and J usage is TRBJ2-7; 10 bases match TRBD2. The receptor was derived from an adult who was a healthcare worker with PCR-confirmed SARS-CoV-2 infection or an uninfected control (not recorded which). The sequenced sample was whole blood. The CDR3 DNA sequence: TGTGCCAGCAACAAATTGGCGACTAGCGGGGAGCAGTACTTC. Translated: CASNKLATSGEQYF.